Each of the 11 T cell receptor beta chains below was sequenced from the same sample in a study of T cell changes during pregnancy in multiple sclerosis. This table comes from immunoSEQ multiplex PCR, and its TCRdb copy is limited to in-frame clones, with some not included. The sample carries approximately 66,000 clones, 85% to 95% recorded once. Material: peripheral blood, obtained in the third trimester of pregnancy. The receptor source for this set is a female donor in good health, enrolled as a control in a pregnancy study.

Only one count was recorded for this clone. This chain links TRBV6-5 with TRBJ2-5; the match to TRBD2 covers 7 bases. The J segment lost 4 bases and the V segment lost 0 bases, leaving 5 bases of the junction unmatched. Germline lookup yields CDR1 MNHEY and CDR2 SVGAGI. The CDR3 has 15 residues. The CDR3 DNA follows: TGTGCCAGCAGTTACTCCGGGGGGACGAGAGAGACCCAGTACTTC. Its translation: CASSYSGGTRETQYF.

This chain joins TRBV10-3 and TRBJ2-7; 7 nucleotides match TRBD1. The CDR3 length is 12 residues. With 6 bases clipped from V and 6 bases from J, the junction kept 5 bases outside the gene matches. Germline V gives CDR1 ENHRY, CDR2 SYGVKD. In nucleotides, the CDR3 is TGTGCCATCAGCGGAGACAGGGTCGAGCAGTACTTC. Protein product: CAISGDRVEQYF.

The chain couples TRBV28 to TRBJ1-1, with D perhaps TRBD1 (6 bases). This CDR3 contains 16 residues. V was clipped by 5 bases and J by 5 bases, with 21 bases between them. Germline loops: CDR1 MDHEN, CDR2 SYDVKM. DNA of the CDR3: TGTGCCAGCAGTCGTCCGGGACACCTCCCCGGTACTGAAGCTTTCTTT. It yields the protein CASSRPGHLPGTEAFF. Complete variable domain (other parts from reference TRBV28 and TRBJ1-1): DVKVTQSSRYLVKRTGEKVFLECVQDMDHENMFWYRQDPGLGLRLIYFSYDVKMKEKGDIPEGYSVSREKKERFSLILESASTNQTSMYLCASSRPGHLPGTEAFFGQGTRLTVV.

The rearrangement joins TRBV7-2 to TRBJ1-1; D is unresolved. V was cut by 1 base and J by 1 base, with 4 bases left in between. The CDR3 extends over 13 amino acids. Germline V gene data show CDR1 as SGHTA and CDR2 as FQGNSA. In DNA form, the CDR3 reads TGTGCCAGCAGCTTAGGACAGAACACTGAAGCTTTCTTT. The encoded protein is CASSLGQNTEAFF.

The rearrangement joins TRBV5-4 to TRBJ2-7, with 8 bases matching TRBD1. Germline-derived CDR1 and CDR2 are SGHNT and YYREEE (reference sequence). This CDR3 comprises 14 residues. J was trimmed by 2 bases and V by 4 bases; bases with no gene match: 5. The CDR3 nucleotides are TGTGCCAGCAGCCCCGGGACAGGTGCCTACGAGCAGTACTTC. This gives the protein CASSPGTGAYEQYF.

V gene TRBV28 combines with J gene TRBJ2-1, with D maybe TRBD1 (6 bases). V lost 8 bases to trimming and J lost 4 bases, with 21 bases between them. The CDR3 is 16 residues long. Per germline, CDR1 MDHEN and CDR2 SYDVKM. The CDR3 region has the DNA TGTGCCAGCGAATCCACAGGGAGCCCTATGTACAATGAGCAGTTCTTC. Amino acid sequence: CASESTGSPMYNEQFF.

This clone was detected only a few times. This chain links TRBV4-3 with TRBJ2-1; 7 nucleotides match TRBD2. Germline V gene sequence: CDR1 LGHNA, CDR2 YSLEER. The CDR3 covers 14 residues. Trimming took 3 bases from V and 6 from J; bases not matched to a gene: 5. This CDR3 reads CASSHGRESNEQFF. CDR3 bases: TGCGCCAGCAGCCATGGGCGGGAGAGCAATGAGCAGTTCTTC.

V gene TRBV30 combines with J gene TRBJ2-3; 7 nucleotides match TRBD2. Germline lookup yields CDR1 GTSNPN and CDR2 SVGIG (reference sequence). J lost 5 bases, V lost 2 bases, and 10 bases had no gene match. This CDR3 is built from 15 residues. The CDR3 protein is CAWSTGTTERDTQYF. CDR3 in DNA: TGTGCCTGGAGTACCGGGACTACTGAGAGAGATACGCAGTATTTT.

The chain couples TRBV6-5 to TRBJ2-1; D may be TRBD1 (6 bases). Germline assignment: CDR1 MNHEY and CDR2 SVGAGI. The CDR3 runs to 14 residues. V was cut by 10 bases and J by 0 bases, with 13 bases left in between. CDR3 DNA sequence: TGTGCCACCACCCAGGGGCCCTCCTACAATGAGCAGTTCTTC. Its translation is CATTQGPSYNEQFF.

The CDR3 DNA follows: TGTGCCAGCAGCGTTGGACTAGCGGGGACCTACGAGCAGTACTTC. Encoded protein: CASSVGLAGTYEQYF. The J gene is TRBJ2-7, the V gene TRBV9; 12 bases are shared with TRBD2. This CDR3 contains 15 residues. V was pared by 2 bases and J by 2 bases, with 2 bases of the junction left unmatched. Germline loops: CDR1 SGDLS, CDR2 YYNGEE.

V is TRBV11-2 and J is TRBJ2-5; 13 nucleotides agree with TRBD2. V was pared by 5 bases and J by 5 bases, with 8 bases of the junction left unmatched. This CDR3 comprises 16 residues. CDR1 and CDR2 (germline): SGHAT, FQNNGV. The CDR3 DNA follows: TGTGCCAGCAGCCAAACTAGCGGGAGGGCCCGGGAGACCCAGTACTTC. Translating gives CASSQTSGRARETQYF.